In its sample, the clone carrying this T cell receptor (beta chain) was seen once. The source of the sample is a study of siplizumab effects on memory and regulatory T cells. Method: immunoSEQ multiplex PCR; TCRdb's copy keeps in-frame clones and lacks some. The sample lists tens of thousands of clones, about 90% occurring once. This CDR3 contains 13 residues. V lost 5 bases and J 1 base, leaving 11 bases between the germline ends. The germline gives CDR1 SQVTM, CDR2 ANQGSEA. The receptor was isolated from a human donor in good health. Sequencing input: Tregs sorted from blood. V is TRBV29-1 and J is TRBJ1-1, with D uncertain. In nucleotides, the CDR3 is TGCAGCGTTCCCCAAAAGGGGAACACTGAAGCTTTCTTT. It specifies CSVPQKGNTEAFF.